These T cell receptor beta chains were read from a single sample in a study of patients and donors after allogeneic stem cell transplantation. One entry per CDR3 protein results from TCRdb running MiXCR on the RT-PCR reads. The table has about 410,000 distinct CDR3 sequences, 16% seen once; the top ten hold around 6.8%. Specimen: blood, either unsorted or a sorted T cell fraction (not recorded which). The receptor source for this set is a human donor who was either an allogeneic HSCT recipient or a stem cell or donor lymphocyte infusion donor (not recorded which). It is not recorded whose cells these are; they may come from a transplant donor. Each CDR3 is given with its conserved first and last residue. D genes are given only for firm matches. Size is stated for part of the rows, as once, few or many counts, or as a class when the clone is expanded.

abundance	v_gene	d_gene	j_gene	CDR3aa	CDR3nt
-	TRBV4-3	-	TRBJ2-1	CASSHLNNEQFF	TGCGCCAGCAGCCATTTGAACAATGAGCAGTTCTTC
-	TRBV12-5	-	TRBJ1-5	CASAQGVKTQPQHF	TGTGCTAGTGCCCAGGGTGTGAAGACTCAGCCCCAGCATTTT
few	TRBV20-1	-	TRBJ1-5	CSARRSNQPQHF	TGCAGTGCTAGGAGGAGCAATCAGCCCCAGCATTTT
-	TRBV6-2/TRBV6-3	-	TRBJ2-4	CASSYQKNIQYF	TGTGCCAGCAGTTATCAGAAAAACATTCAGTACTTC
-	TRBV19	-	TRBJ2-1	CASSLQDSRNEQFF	TGTGCCAGTAGTTTACAGGACTCTCGAAATGAGCAGTTCTTC
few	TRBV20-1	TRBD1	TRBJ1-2	CSAKGGRGRGNYGYTF	TGCAGTGCTAAAGGGGGCAGGGGTCGTGGGAACTATGGCTACACCTTC
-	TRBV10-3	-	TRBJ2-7	CAISGPVRRESYEQYF	TGTGCCATCAGTGGCCCCGTTAGGCGGGAATCCTACGAGCAGTACTTC
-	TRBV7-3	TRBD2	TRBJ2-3	CASSTQKRLADPDTQYF	TGTGCCAGCAGCACACAGAAGAGACTAGCGGACCCTGATACGCAGTATTTT
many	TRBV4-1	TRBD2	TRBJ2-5	CASSLRLAGGETQYF	TGCGCCAGCAGCCTCAGACTAGCGGGAGGGGAGACCCAGTACTTC
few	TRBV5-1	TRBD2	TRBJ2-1	CASSLTSGSRHEQFF	TGCGCCAGCAGCTTGACTAGCGGGAGTAGGCATGAGCAGTTCTTC
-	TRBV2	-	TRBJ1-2	CASRGTDSYGYTF	TGTGCCAGCAGGGGGACGGACTCCTATGGCTACACCTTC
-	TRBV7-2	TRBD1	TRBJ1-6	CASSLSGTGGSPLHF	TGTGCCAGCAGCTTATCTGGGACAGGGGGTTCACCCCTCCACTTT
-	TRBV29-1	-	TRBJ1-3	CSARGPGNTIYF	TGCAGCGCTCGAGGACCCGGTAACACCATATATTTT
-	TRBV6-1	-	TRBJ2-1	CATTTRFLTYNEQFF	TGTGCCACCACCACTAGGTTTCTAACCTACAATGAGCAGTTCTTC
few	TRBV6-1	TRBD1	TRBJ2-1	CASSSQGMPYNEQFF	TGTGCCAGCAGCTCACAGGGGATGCCCTACAATGAGCAGTTCTTC
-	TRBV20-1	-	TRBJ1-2	CSALRDGRTFYGYTF	TGCAGTGCCCTCCGGGACGGAAGAACTTTTTATGGCTACACCTTC
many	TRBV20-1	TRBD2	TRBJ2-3	CSARKLAGRDTQYF	TGCAGTGCTAGAAAACTAGCGGGGAGGGATACGCAGTATTTT
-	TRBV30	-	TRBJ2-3	CAWSVGPEQYF	TGTGCCTGGAGTGTAGGGCCCGAGCAGTATTTT
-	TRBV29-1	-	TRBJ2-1	CSAKKGSNNEQFF	TGCAGCGCCAAGAAAGGGTCTAACAATGAGCAGTTCTTC
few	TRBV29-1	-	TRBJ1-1	CSVAGFSTEAFF	TGCAGCGTTGCTGGATTTAGCACTGAAGCTTTCTTT
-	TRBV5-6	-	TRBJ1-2	CASRVRASPLSYTF	TGTGCCAGCAGGGTGCGGGCCAGCCCCCTAAGCTACACCTTC
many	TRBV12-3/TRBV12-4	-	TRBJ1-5	CASSLGDSNQPQHF	TGTGCCAGCAGTTTGGGAGATAGCAATCAGCCCCAGCATTTT
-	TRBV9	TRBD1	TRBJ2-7	CASSVSGTASYEQYF	TGTGCCAGCAGCGTTTCCGGGACAGCTTCCTACGAGCAGTACTTC
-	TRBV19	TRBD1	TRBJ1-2	CASSMAGTAYGYTF	TGTGCCAGTAGTATGGCCGGGACAGCCTATGGCTACACCTTC
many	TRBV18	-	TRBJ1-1	CASSLGQNTEAFF	TGTGCCAGCAGCTTAGGTCAGAACACTGAAGCTTTCTTT